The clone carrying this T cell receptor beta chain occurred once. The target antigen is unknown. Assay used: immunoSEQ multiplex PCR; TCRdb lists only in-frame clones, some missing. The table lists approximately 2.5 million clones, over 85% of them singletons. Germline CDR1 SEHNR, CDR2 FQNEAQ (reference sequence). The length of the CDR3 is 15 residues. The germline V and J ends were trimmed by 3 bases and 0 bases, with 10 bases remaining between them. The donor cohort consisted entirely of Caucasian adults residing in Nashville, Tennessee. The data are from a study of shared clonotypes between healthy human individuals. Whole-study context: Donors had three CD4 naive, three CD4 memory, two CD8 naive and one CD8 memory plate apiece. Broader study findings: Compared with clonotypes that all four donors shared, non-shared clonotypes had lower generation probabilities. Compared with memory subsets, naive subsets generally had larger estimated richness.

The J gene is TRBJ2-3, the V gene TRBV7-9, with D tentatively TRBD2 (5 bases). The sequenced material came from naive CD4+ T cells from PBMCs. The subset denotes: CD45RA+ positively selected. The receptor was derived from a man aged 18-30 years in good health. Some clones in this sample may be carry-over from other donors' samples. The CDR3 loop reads CASSLARASTDTQYF. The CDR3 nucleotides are TGTGCCAGCAGCTTGGCGCGGGCAAGCACAGATACGCAGTATTTT.